A selection of T cell receptor beta chains follows, all from one sample in a study of naive and memory T cell subsets. TCRdb re-called the UMI-ligation and nested PCR reads with MiXCR, one entry per CDR3 protein. The table lists 30,000 to 35,000 distinct CDR3 sequences, approximately 7.1% of them singletons. This specimen consisted of skin, obtained from a tuberculin skin test site. The receptors were gathered from an adult in good health. Each CDR3 is given with its conserved first and last residue. D genes are given only for firm matches. Where a row states a size, it is once, few, many or the class of an expanded clone; other rows omit it.

V gene	J gene	D gene	clone size	CDR3 protein	CDR3 DNA
TRBV27	TRBJ2-1	TRBD2	many	CASLSTRGGENEQFF	TGTGCCAGCCTTTCTACGCGGGGAGGGGAAAATGAGCAGTTCTTC
TRBV19	TRBJ2-1	NA	medium-sized	CASIGGPRYNEQFF	TGTGCCAGTATAGGGGGTCCCCGCTACAATGAGCAGTTCTTC
TRBV25-1	TRBJ2-1	NA	many	CASSEPPGNEQFF	TGTGCCAGCAGTGAGCCCCCGGGCAATGAGCAGTTCTTC
TRBV5-6	TRBJ2-3	NA	many	CASSLGGIADTQYF	TGTGCCAGCAGCTTGGGGGGGATTGCAGATACGCAGTATTTT
TRBV20-1	TRBJ2-3	NA	many	CSARDLRGTDTQYF	TGCAGTGCTAGAGATCTCAGGGGCACAGATACGCAGTATTTT
TRBV29-1	TRBJ2-5	NA	many	CSAEDQGLGETQYF	TGCAGCGCCGAGGATCAGGGTCTAGGAGAGACCCAGTACTTC
TRBV20-1	TRBJ2-3	NA	many	CSARVALQNQDTQYF	TGCAGTGCTAGAGTTGCGCTACAGAATCAGGATACGCAGTATTTT
TRBV19	TRBJ2-3	TRBD2	many	CASSLRRGADTQYF	TGTGCCAGTAGTTTAAGGCGGGGGGCAGACACGCAGTATTTT
TRBV6-6	TRBJ2-1	TRBD2	many	CASSTPTGTSGVSSYNEQFF	TGTGCCAGCAGTACACCGACCGGGACTAGCGGGGTGAGCTCCTACAATGAGCAGTTCTTC
TRBV5-1	TRBJ2-2	TRBD1	few	CASSFKGQANTGELFF	TGCGCCAGCAGCTTCAAGGGACAGGCGAACACCGGGGAGCTGTTTTTT
TRBV6-6	TRBJ2-1	NA	many	CASNLQGPSEQFF	TGTGCCAGCAACCTACAGGGCCCATCTGAGCAGTTCTTC
TRBV6-5	TRBJ2-3	TRBD2	few	CASSQPGLGSDTQYF	TGTGCCAGCAGTCAACCGGGACTAGGTTCCGATACGCAGTATTTT
TRBV12-3/TRBV12-4	TRBJ2-7	NA	many	CASRPVGQTYEQYF	TGTGCCAGCAGACCAGTCGGACAGACCTACGAGCAGTACTTC
TRBV12-3/TRBV12-4	TRBJ1-1	NA	many	CASSTYLQGTGAFF	TGTGCCAGCAGCACATATCTTCAGGGAACTGGAGCTTTCTTT
TRBV7-2	TRBJ2-7	TRBD1	medium-sized	CASSLGRGREQYF	TGTGCCAGCAGCTTAGGAAGGGGGCGCGAGCAGTACTTC
TRBV27	TRBJ2-1	TRBD1	few	CASSTGGPLYNEQFF	TGTGCCAGCAGTACAGGGGGCCCCCTCTACAATGAGCAGTTCTTC
TRBV19	TRBJ1-1	NA	NA	CASSWEGPVGNTEAFF	TGTGCCAGTAGCTGGGAGGGTCCAGTGGGAAACACTGAAGCTTTCTTT
TRBV2	TRBJ1-2	NA	few	CASSDSPSGYDGYTF	TGTGCCAGCAGTGACAGCCCTTCTGGGTATGATGGCTACACCTTC
TRBV11-2	TRBJ2-2	NA	many	CASSPQRTGELFF	TGTGCCAGCAGCCCCCAACGGACCGGGGAGCTGTTTTTT
TRBV6-6	TRBJ2-7	TRBD2	few	CASSRGTSGTYEQYF	TGTGCCAGCAGTAGAGGTACTAGCGGTACCTACGAGCAGTACTTC
TRBV27	TRBJ2-1	NA	many	CASSLDQTGYYNEQFF	TGTGCCAGCAGTCTGGACCAGACAGGTTACTACAATGAGCAGTTCTTC
TRBV4-1	TRBJ2-1	NA	few	CASSQGETAGSQFF	TGCGCCAGCAGCCAAGGTGAAACTGCCGGGTCTCAGTTCTTC
TRBV4-1	TRBJ2-1	TRBD2	many	CASSQGLLGSGKGNEQFF	TGCGCCAGCAGCCAAGGCCTCCTAGGTAGCGGGAAAGGGAATGAGCAGTTCTTC
TRBV18	TRBJ2-3	NA	many	CASSPRLYTQYF	TGTGCCAGCTCACCCCGGTTGTATACGCAGTATTTT
TRBV28	TRBJ2-1	NA	many	CASSSPQDSSYNEQFF	TGTGCCAGCAGTTCCCCCCAGGATTCCTCCTACAATGAGCAGTTCTTC
TRBV11-2	TRBJ2-2	TRBD1	many	CASSLGTGSTGELFF	TGTGCCAGCAGCTTAGGGACAGGGAGCACCGGGGAGCTGTTTTTT
TRBV12-3/TRBV12-4	TRBJ2-7	NA	NA	CASSFQSAGSYEQYF	TGTGCCAGCAGTTTTCAAAGCGCAGGCTCCTACGAGCAGTACTTC
TRBV7-8	TRBJ2-1	TRBD1	many	CASSGTDSYNEQFF	TGTGCCAGCAGCGGGACAGATAGTTACAATGAGCAGTTCTTC
TRBV29-1	TRBJ1-1	TRBD1	many	CSVGPPGQGKLNTEAFF	TGCAGCGTTGGCCCCCCGGGACAGGGGAAGCTGAACACTGAAGCTTTCTTT
TRBV19	TRBJ2-2	NA	NA	CASSIRGLFGELFF	TGTGCCAGTAGTATACGAGGGCTTTTCGGGGAGCTGTTTTTT
TRBV20-1	TRBJ2-1	NA	NA	CSANRYNEQFF	TGCAGTGCTAACAGATACAATGAGCAGTTCTTC
TRBV3-1	TRBJ2-3	NA	NA	CASSQEMRALADTQYF	TGTGCCAGCAGCCAAGAGATGCGGGCCCTGGCAGATACGCAGTATTTT
TRBV5-5	TRBJ2-5	NA	few	CASSSLMNPETQYF	TGTGCCAGCAGCTCCCTCATGAACCCAGAGACCCAGTACTTC